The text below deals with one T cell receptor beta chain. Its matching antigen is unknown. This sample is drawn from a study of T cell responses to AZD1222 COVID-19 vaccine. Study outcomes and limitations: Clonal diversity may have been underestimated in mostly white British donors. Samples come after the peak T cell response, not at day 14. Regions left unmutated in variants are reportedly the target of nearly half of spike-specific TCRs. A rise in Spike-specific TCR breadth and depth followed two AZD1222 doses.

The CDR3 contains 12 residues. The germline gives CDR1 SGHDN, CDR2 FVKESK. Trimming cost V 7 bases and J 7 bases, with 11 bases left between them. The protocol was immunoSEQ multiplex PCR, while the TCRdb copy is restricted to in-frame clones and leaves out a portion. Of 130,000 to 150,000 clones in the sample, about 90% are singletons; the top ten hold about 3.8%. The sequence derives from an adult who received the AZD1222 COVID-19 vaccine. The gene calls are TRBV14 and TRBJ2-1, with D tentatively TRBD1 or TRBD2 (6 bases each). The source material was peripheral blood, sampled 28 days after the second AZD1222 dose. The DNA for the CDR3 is TGTGCCAGCAATACAGGGAGGAATGAGCAGTTCTTC. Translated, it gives CASNTGRNEQFF. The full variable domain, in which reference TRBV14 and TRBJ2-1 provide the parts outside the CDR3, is EAGVTQFPSHSVIEKGQTVTLRCDPISGHDNLYWYRRVMGKEIKFLLHFVKESKQDESGMPNNRFLAERTGGTYSTLKVQPAELEDSGVYFCASNTGRNEQFFGPGTRLTVL.